The 18 T cell receptor beta chains listed next were all sequenced from one sample in a study of blood T cells in healthy people across ages. Together with a sample-barcoded 5' primer, a J-beta primer mix was included in a second PCR lasting about 7 to 12 cycles. TCRdb re-called the 5' RACE reads through MiXCR, storing one row per CDR3 protein. The table lists about 1.6 million distinct CDR3 sequences, about 32% of them singletons. Sequenced sample: blood. The receptors were gathered from a woman in her 30s in good health.

This clonotype was observed a few times. The V call is TRBV4-2, the J call TRBJ1-5; no clear D gene. The CDR3 sequence is 14 residues long. Germline V CDR1 and CDR2: LGHNA, YNFKEQ. V lost 0 bases and J lost 6, with 9 bases in between. CDR3 loop: CASSQEGAVQPQHF. Written as DNA, the CDR3 is TGTGCCAGCAGCCAAGAGGGTGCGGTTCAGCCCCAGCATTTT.

This clonotype was detected a few times. The V gene is TRBV5-1, the J gene TRBJ2-3; 11 nucleotides match TRBD1. This CDR3 region has 19 residues. Trimming took 4 bases from V and 1 from J; bases not matched to a gene: 14. From germline, CDR1 is SGHRS and CDR2 YFSETQ. The CDR3 protein is CASSIPGQGVMWGTDTQYF. The CDR3 nucleotides read TGCGCCAGCAGCATCCCGGGACAGGGGGTTATGTGGGGCACAGATACGCAGTATTTT. Full variable domain (rest looked up from reference TRBV5-1 and TRBJ2-3): KAGVTQTPRYLIKTRGQQVTLSCSPISGHRSVSWYQQTPGQGLQFLFEYFSETQRNKGNFPGRFSGRQFSNSRSEMNVSTLELGDSALYLCASSIPGQGVMWGTDTQYFGPGTRLTVL.

This clonotype occurred a few times. This chain links TRBV7-3 with TRBJ1-2; tentative D call: TRBD1 (5 bases). Germline CDR1 and CDR2: SGHTA and FQGTGA. The CDR3 has 13 amino acids. V was trimmed by 5 bases and J by 3 bases, leaving 10 bases between them. CDR3 in amino acids: CASSPGVHYGYTF. CDR3 DNA sequence: TGTGCCAGCAGCCCGGGGGTGCACTATGGCTACACCTTC.

J is TRBJ2-1 and V is TRBV7-2, with 7 bases aligning to TRBD1. This CDR3 has 15 amino acids. Trimming removed 1 base from V and 9 bases from J; junction bases left unmatched: 9. Germline V gene sequence: CDR1 SGHTA, CDR2 FQGNSA. The CDR3 protein is CASSLDRGFDSEQFF. Here the CDR3 DNA reads TGTGCCAGCAGCTTAGACAGGGGATTCGATAGTGAGCAGTTCTTC.

This clonotype was seen only a few times. The chain carries TRBV13 and TRBJ2-5; a weak D match, TRBD2 (5 bases). With 5 bases removed from V and 5 bases from J, the gap between germline ends came to 15 bases. CDR1 and CDR2 (germline): PRHDT, FYEKMQ (reference sequence). The CDR3 length is 14 residues. The CDR3 loop reads CASSIRRSGETQYF. The CDR3 bases are TGTGCCAGCAGCATCAGACGCTCGGGGGAGACCCAGTACTTC. Looking up the rest from reference TRBV13 and TRBJ2-5 gives the full variable domain: AAGVIQSPRHLIKEKRETATLKCYPIPRHDTVYWYQQGPGQDPQFLISFYEKMQSDKGSIPDRFSAQQFSDYHSELNMSSLELGDSALYFCASSIRRSGETQYFGPGTRLLVL.

Of note for this clonotype: A much larger clone differs from this one at a single base, so this may be a read error. The conserved phenylalanine or tryptophan normally closing the CDR3 is absent here, so this likely arose from a read error. This chain links TRBV4-1 with TRBJ2-4; no reliable D call. This CDR3 is built from 16 residues. V was shortened by 3 bases and J by 3 bases, with 15 bases between the two germline ends. Per germline, CDR1 MGHRA and CDR2 YSYEKL. CDR3 coding DNA: TGCGCCAGCAGCCATCCGTCGGCATACTACAAAAACATTCAGTACTGC. This gives the protein CASSHPSAYYKNIQYC.

This clonotype was found a few times. The V call is TRBV5-5, the J call TRBJ2-5; perhaps TRBD1 as D (6 bases). The CDR3 is made up of 14 amino acids. With 2 bases removed from V and 2 bases from J, the gap between germline ends came to 10 bases. In germline, CDR1 is SGHKS, CDR2 YYEKEE (reference sequence). This CDR3 reads CASSFPTGQETQYF. DNA for the CDR3: TGTGCCAGCAGCTTCCCGACAGGACAAGAGACCCAGTACTTC.

V gene TRBV30 combines with J gene TRBJ2-7, with 12 bases identical to TRBD2. The germline CDR1 and CDR2 sequences are GTSNPN and SVGIG (reference sequence). There are 15 residues in the CDR3. Trimming at V came to 7 bases and at J to 5 bases, leaving 12 bases not matched to a gene. CDR3 sequence (DNA): TGTGCCTTGGCAGGGGCTAGCGGGAGGGCCGACGAGCAGTACTTC. It is translated as CALAGASGRADEQYF.

This clonotype was seen only a few times. The J gene is TRBJ2-3, the V gene TRBV9, with unresolved D. From germline, CDR1 is SGDLS and CDR2 YYNGEE. The CDR3 is 15 amino acids. V was trimmed by 0 bases and J by 3 bases, leaving 11 bases between them. CDR3 nucleotide sequence: TGTGCCAGCAGCGTAGGTAATAGGTTTACAGATACGCAGTATTTT. Translation gives CASSVGNRFTDTQYF.

This clonotype was counted a few times. This chain uses TRBV28 with TRBJ1-5; tentative D call: TRBD1 (5 bases). The germline V gene has CDR1 MDHEN and CDR2 SYDVKM. Trimming shortened V by 6 bases and J by 10 bases, and 19 bases separated the two germline ends. The CDR3 has 14 residues. The chain's CDR3 is CASRPGTEPPPQHF. The CDR3 DNA sequence: TGTGCCAGCAGACCCGGGACGGAGCCTCCACCCCAGCATTTT.

The chain links TRBV11-2 to TRBJ2-5; possibly TRBD1 for D (7 bases). Germline CDR1 SGHAT, CDR2 FQNNGV. The CDR3 has 15 amino acids. The germline V and J ends were trimmed by 2 bases and 4 bases, with 14 bases remaining between them. CDR3 bases: TGTGCCAGCAGCTTAAGGAGGGGGCCAGGAGAGACCCAGTACTTC. It specifies CASSLRRGPGETQYF.

The V gene is TRBV28, the J gene TRBJ2-2; 10 nucleotides line up with TRBD1. V shed 4 bases and J 4 bases; nucleotides not matched to a gene: 9. Germline values: CDR1 MDHEN, CDR2 SYDVKM. CDR3 size: 17 residues. In DNA form, the CDR3 reads TGTGCCAGCAGTTCACCGGGACAGGGGACCGGCACCGGGGAGCTGTTTTTT. Translation gives CASSSPGQGTGTGELFF.

This clonotype was found a few times. The rearrangement uses TRBV29-1 and TRBJ2-2; D unresolved. The CDR3 runs to 13 residues. Trimming took 3 bases from V and 4 from J, leaving 9 bases between them. The germline CDR1 and CDR2 sequences are SQVTM and ANQGSEA. In DNA form, the CDR3 reads TGCAGCGTTGATTTGGGGATCACCGGGGAGCTGTTTTTT. Protein product: CSVDLGITGELFF.

This clonotype was observed a handful of times. The chain has TRBV10-2 and TRBJ2-1; D is undetermined. Per germline, CDR1 WSHSY and CDR2 SAAADI. The CDR3 runs 12 residues. V was cut by 0 bases and J by 10 bases, with 7 bases left in between. CDR3 nucleotides: TGCGCCAGCAGTGAGTCGAGCTCCGAGCAGTTCTTC. This codes for CASSESSSEQFF.

In its sample, this clonotype was seen a few times. The genes are TRBV6-1 and TRBJ1-5; D possibly corresponds to TRBD1 (5 bases). The CDR3 sequence is 17 residues long. From germline, CDR1 is MNHNS and CDR2 SASEGT. Trimming removed 9 bases at V and 0 bases at J, with 21 bases between. CDR3 region: CASKVSRVSGSNQPQHF. CDR3 sequence (DNA): TGTGCCAGTAAGGTGAGCAGGGTCTCCGGTAGCAATCAGCCCCAGCATTTT.

The table lists this clonotype with a few counts. V usage is TRBV4-2 and J usage is TRBJ1-2; D may be TRBD1 (6 bases). Per germline, CDR1 LGHNA and CDR2 YNFKEQ. This CDR3 is 15 amino acids long. The germline V and J ends were trimmed by 0 bases and 5 bases, with 13 bases remaining between them. The CDR3 is CASSQDEGQRYGYTF. CDR3 sequence (DNA): TGTGCCAGCAGCCAAGATGAAGGACAGAGATATGGCTACACCTTC.

With regard to this clonotype: A much larger clone differs by one base, so this may be a read error. This chain uses TRBV4-2 with TRBJ2-7; 10 bases match TRBD2. Germline values: CDR1 LGHNA, CDR2 YNFKEQ. J was trimmed by 3 bases and V by 3 bases; bases with no gene match: 14. The CDR3 has 18 residues. CDR3 DNA: TGTGCCAGCAGCCATCCTGATGAGACTAGCGGGTACGGCTACGAGCAGTACTTC. Encoded protein: CASSHPDETSGYGYEQYF.

The genes are TRBV18 and TRBJ1-3, with 7 bases matching TRBD1. CDR3 length equals 17 residues. The germline V gene has CDR1 KGHSH and CDR2 LQKENI. V lost 0 bases and J lost 0; bases outside the gene matches: 5. CDR3 sequence (DNA): TGTGCCAGCTCACCACCGACAGGGATGCGCTCTGGAAACACCATATATTTT. It is translated as CASSPPTGMRSGNTIYF.